The 27 T cell receptor beta chains given below trace back to one sample, sequenced in a study of post-analysis software for immune sequencing data. Study-wide findings and caveats: When patients were compared with controls, four or five TRBV segments were more frequent, TRBV5-6, TRBV5-1 and TRBV20-1 among them.

Carried by the TCR beta cDNA libraries were unique molecular identifiers. A single record per CDR3 protein comes from TCRdb applying MiXCR to the PCR reads. This table holds roughly 430,000 distinct CDR3 sequences, approximately 37% found once. Their specific antigens are unknown. Material: blood. These receptors were obtained from a girl under 10 years old with multiple sclerosis.

CDR3 coding DNA: TGTGCCAGCAGTTTATTGGGCGGGGACCAAGAGACCCAGTACTTC. Translating it yields CASSLLGGDQETQYF. The chain joins TRBV27 to TRBJ2-5; maybe TRBD2 (6 bases). This CDR3 comprises 15 residues. V was clipped by 1 base and J by 0 bases, with 9 bases between them. CDR1 is MNHEY, CDR2 SMNVEV, per germline (reference sequence).

V usage is TRBV20-1 and J usage is TRBJ1-5, with D perhaps matching TRBD1 (5 bases). The CDR3 loop spans 18 amino acids. Trimming shortened V by 6 bases and J by 0 bases, and 24 bases separated the two germline ends. Germline CDR1 DFQATT, CDR2 SNEGSKA (reference sequence). CDR3 amino acids: CSAKPAGHRYNSNQPQHF. DNA of the CDR3: TGCAGTGCCAAACCGGCAGGACACCGGTATAATAGCAATCAGCCCCAGCATTTT.

The genes are TRBV20-1 and TRBJ2-7; TRBD2 might be the D (6 bases). Germline V gives CDR1 DFQATT, CDR2 SNEGSKA (reference sequence). Trimming pared 0 bases from V and 6 bases from J, leaving 21 bases between. This CDR3 contains 16 residues. The CDR3 reads CSARDLFAGGNAEQYF. CDR3 in DNA: TGCAGTGCTAGAGATCTGTTTGCAGGAGGGAACGCCGAGCAGTACTTC.

The rearrangement joins TRBV27 to TRBJ1-2; D perhaps matches TRBD1 (5 bases). The germline V gene encodes CDR1 MNHEY and CDR2 SMNVEV (reference sequence). The CDR3 covers 12 residues. The V end lost 7 bases, the J end lost 7 bases, and 13 bases lay between the germline ends. In DNA form, the CDR3 reads TGTGCCAGCACTGGCAGGGTATGTGGCTACACCTTC. Translation: CASTGRVCGYTF.

The chain employs TRBV6-5 and TRBJ2-1, with 7 bases aligning to TRBD2. Trimming cost V 7 bases and J 6 bases; bases outside gene matches: 15. The CDR3 length is 16 residues. The V gene's germline CDR1 is MNHEY and CDR2 SVGAGI. CDR3: CASKQAGPEGFNEQFF. CDR3 DNA sequence: TGTGCCAGCAAACAAGCGGGACCGGAGGGCTTCAATGAGCAGTTCTTC.

This clonotype occurred a few times. Mismatch with germline at one junction end may stem from a read error. The V and J genes are TRBV7-7 and TRBJ2-5, with D tentatively TRBD1 (5 bases). CDR1 and CDR2 from the germline V gene are SSHAT and FNYEAQ (reference sequence). The CDR3 consists of 15 residues. The DNA for the CDR3 is TGTGCTAGCAGCTTACTGGACACCCCACAAGAGACCCAGTACTTC. Protein sequence: CASSLLDTPQETQYF.

V usage is TRBV28 and J usage is TRBJ2-3, with D unclear. CDR1 MDHEN and CDR2 SYDVKM come from the germline V gene. Trimming shortened V by 6 bases and J by 14 bases, and 15 bases separated the two germline ends. The CDR3 spans 11 residues. CDR3 sequence (DNA): TGTGCCAGCAGACATACCCCACAGACGTATTTT. It encodes CASRHTPQTYF.

This clonotype was counted ten times or more. A read error may explain this, as a much larger clone is one base away. The chain is built from TRBV7-2 and TRBJ2-1, with 11 bases matching TRBD2. J was trimmed by 6 bases and V by 4 bases; bases with no gene match: 2. The CDR3 is made up of 14 amino acids. Per germline, CDR1 SGHTA and CDR2 FQGNSA. The CDR3 here is CASSYSGGGNEQFF. The DNA of the CDR3 is TGTGCCAGCAGCTATAGCGGGGGGGGCAATGAGCAGTTCTTC.

V gene TRBV28 combines with J gene TRBJ1-1, with D possibly matching TRBD1 (5 bases). The CDR3 has 14 amino acids. Trimming left V 5 bases short and J 2 bases short, with 12 bases between. The germline CDR1 and CDR2 sequences are MDHEN and SYDVKM. CDR3 region: CASSIRDGNTEAFF. In DNA, the CDR3 is TGTGCCAGCAGTATCCGGGACGGTAACACTGAAGCTTTCTTT.

This chain joins TRBV6-6 and TRBJ2-7, with unresolved D. CDR3 length equals 11 residues. Per the germline V gene, CDR1 is MNHNY and CDR2 is SVGAGI (reference sequence). Trimming took 6 bases from V and 3 from J, leaving 6 bases between them. The DNA of the CDR3 is TGTGCCAGCAGACAGATCTACGAGCAGTACTTC. This gives the protein CASRQIYEQYF.

The DNA for the CDR3 is TGTGCCAGCAGTTACTCCCGGGACAGGGGAAATGGCTACACCTTC. Translation gives CASSYSRDRGNGYTF. J is TRBJ1-2 and V is TRBV6-5; 10 bases agree with TRBD1. The germline gives CDR1 MNHEY, CDR2 SVGAGI. The CDR3 loop spans 15 amino acids. Trimming took 0 bases from V and 6 from J; bases not matched to a gene: 4.

The chain combines TRBV7-8 with TRBJ1-5; D is undetermined. Between the trimmed V and J ends, which lost 0 bases and 4 bases, there was a span of 16 bases. CDR3 length equals 17 residues. Germline V gene lookup returns CDR1 SGHVS and CDR2 FQNEAQ. CDR3 coding DNA: TGTGCCAGCAGCTTAGCTCCGGGGTCGGGCAAAAATCAGCCCCAGCATTTT. As protein: CASSLAPGSGKNQPQHF. Supplemented by reference TRBV7-8 and TRBJ1-5, the full variable domain reads GAGVSQSPRYKVAKRGQDVALRCDPISGHVSLFWYQQALGQGPEFLTYFQNEAQLDKSGLPSDRFFAERPEGSVSTLKIQRTQQEDSAVYLCASSLAPGSGKNQPQHFGDGTRLSIL.

This clonotype was detected a few times. The chain carries TRBV29-1 and TRBJ2-3; TRBD1 aligns across 10 bases. V shed 5 bases, J shed 3 bases, and the junction held 5 bases outside the gene matches. The CDR3 is 14 amino acids. The germline V gene encodes CDR1 SQVTM and CDR2 ANQGSEA. DNA of the CDR3: TGCAGCGTTTTGACAGGGGGCAGGACAGATACGCAGTATTTT. This codes for CSVLTGGRTDTQYF.

There are a few counts of this clonotype. V usage is TRBV12-3 or TRBV12-4 and J usage is TRBJ1-1, with TRBD1 identical over 7 bases. The trim removed 7 bases at V and 1 base at J, leaving 12 bases unmatched. The CDR3 covers 16 residues. In DNA, the CDR3 is TGTGCCAGCACCCCGGACAGGTCGGCTGGGAACACTGAAGCTTTCTTT. It yields the protein CASTPDRSAGNTEAFF.

The V gene is TRBV6-6, the J gene TRBJ1-6, with 8 bases identical to TRBD1. Unmatched junction bases numbered 12, after V lost 6 bases and J lost 14 bases. This CDR3 is 14 amino acids long. Germline V gene lookup returns CDR1 MNHNY and CDR2 SVGAGI (reference sequence). The CDR3 protein is CASSPRDRSTSLHF. The CDR3 DNA is TGTGCCAGCAGCCCCCGGGACAGGTCTACGTCCCTCCACTTT.

The CDR3 DNA reads TGTGCCAGCAGCTTAATAGGGGTTAATGGCTACACCTTC. Its protein is CASSLIGVNGYTF. The genes are TRBV7-9 and TRBJ1-2, with D possibly being TRBD1 (5 bases). Germline V gives CDR1 SEHNR, CDR2 FQNEAQ (reference sequence). Trimming cost V 2 bases and J 6 bases, with 10 bases left between them. This CDR3 spans 13 amino acids.

J is TRBJ1-2 and V is TRBV24-1; D gene unclear. The V end lost 4 bases, the J end lost 6 bases, and 8 bases lay between the germline ends. CDR3 length equals 12 residues. The germline V gene has CDR1 KGHDR and CDR2 SFDVKD. CDR3: CATSEGMHGYTF. The CDR3, as DNA: TGTGCCACCAGTGAAGGGATGCATGGCTACACCTTC.

The chain uses TRBV7-6 and TRBJ2-5; 10 nucleotides align to TRBD1. V was clipped by 4 bases and J by 3 bases; unmatched bases: 11. Germline lookup yields CDR1 SGHVS and CDR2 FNYEAQ. The CDR3 consists of 17 residues. CDR3 amino acids: CASSSRGQGKDKETQYF. The CDR3 DNA reads TGTGCCAGCAGCTCCCGGGGACAGGGGAAGGATAAAGAGACCCAGTACTTC.

This chain connects TRBV14 to TRBJ1-6, with TRBD1 identical over 7 bases. V shed 6 bases and J 12 bases; nucleotides not matched to a gene: 5. The CDR3 runs to 12 residues. Per the germline V gene, CDR1 is SGHDN and CDR2 is FVKESK. The CDR3 bases are TGTGCCAGCAGACGGACAGGTGAACCCCTCCACTTT. This encodes CASRRTGEPLHF.

This clonotype showed up just a few times. The rearrangement uses TRBV24-1 and TRBJ2-3; D possibly matches TRBD1 or TRBD2 (5 bases each). The CDR3 length is 15 residues. V lost 2 bases, J lost 3 bases, and 11 bases lay in between. The germline V gene has CDR1 KGHDR and CDR2 SFDVKD. The CDR3 DNA reads TGTGCCACCAGTGATTCGGGACCCCTGACAGATACGCAGTATTTT. This gives the protein CATSDSGPLTDTQYF.

This clonotype was recorded at least ten times. The V call is TRBV6-6, the J call TRBJ2-1; D is possibly TRBD2 (5 bases). CDR3 length: 14 residues. CDR1 and CDR2 from the germline V gene are MNHNY and SVGAGI (reference sequence). Trimming took off 2 bases at V and 5 bases at J, with 10 bases between the two ends. The CDR3 spells CASSYSGKDNEQFF. CDR3 DNA sequence: TGTGCCAGCAGTTACAGCGGCAAAGACAATGAGCAGTTCTTC.

This chain connects TRBV28 to TRBJ2-1; no reliable D call. Germline CDR1 and CDR2: MDHEN and SYDVKM. This CDR3 has 11 amino acids. The V end was cut by 1 base, the J end by 9 bases, with 4 bases between. The CDR3 spells CASSLLSEQFF. CDR3 DNA: TGTGCCAGCAGTTTATTATCTGAGCAGTTCTTC.

The chain joins TRBV10-3 to TRBJ1-2, with D hard to call. The CDR3 runs to 12 residues. Germline V gives CDR1 ENHRY, CDR2 SYGVKD. The V end was cut by 4 bases, the J end by 8 bases, with 11 bases between. CDR3 in amino acids: CAISVEGRGYTF. CDR3 sequence (DNA): TGTGCCATCAGTGTTGAAGGGAGGGGCTACACCTTC.

The V and J genes are TRBV6-5 and TRBJ1-2; D call uncertain. Trimming removed 6 bases from V and 2 bases from J, with 13 bases in between. There are 14 residues in the CDR3. Looked up from germline, CDR1 is MNHEY and CDR2 is SVGAGI. The CDR3 sequence is CASRGRGRNYGYTF. The CDR3 DNA sequence: TGTGCCAGCAGAGGTAGAGGGAGAAACTATGGCTACACCTTC.

For this clonotype: This CDR3 is missing its conserved last phenylalanine or tryptophan, likely due to a read error. The V gene is TRBV20-1, the J gene TRBJ2-5; possibly TRBD1 for D (5 bases). The J call may be faulty, since TRBJ2-7 better matches the DNA end. Germline V CDR1 and CDR2: DFQATT, SNEGSKA (reference sequence). The CDR3 totals 15 residues. CDR3: CSAALLQGLSYEQYC. The CDR3 DNA reads TGCAGCGCCGCGCTCCTGCAGGGTCTCTCCTACGAGCAGTACTGC.

This chain links TRBV4-1 with TRBJ1-5; 8 nucleotides line up with TRBD1. V was clipped by 0 bases and J by 3 bases; unmatched bases: 4. CDR1 MGHRA and CDR2 YSYEKL come from the germline V gene. The CDR3 contains 16 residues. For the CDR3, the DNA is TGCGCCAGCAGCCAAGATACAGGGGGGCTCAATCAGCCCCAGCATTTT. Its translation is CASSQDTGGLNQPQHF.

This clonotype occurred a few times. The gene calls are TRBV3-1 and TRBJ2-7; weak D call: TRBD1 (6 bases). Trimming cost V 0 bases and J 5 bases, with 17 bases left between them. This CDR3 has 16 residues. The germline V gene has CDR1 LGHDT and CDR2 YNNKEL (reference sequence). CDR3 loop: CASSQDSVQGMHEQYF. The CDR3 nucleotides read TGTGCCAGCAGCCAAGATTCGGTACAGGGTATGCACGAGCAGTACTTC.